Here is one TCR beta chain with its context. This sample is part of a study of blood T cell repertoires in COVID-19. Turning to the study itself: PBMCs, B-cell-depleted T cells, or T cells provided the cDNA or gDNA that made up the material.

This CDR3 has 14 amino acids. Germline-derived CDR1 and CDR2 are MNHEY and SVGAGI. Losses at the gene ends were 5 bases for V and 3 bases for J; bases not matched to a gene: 5. The assay was immunoSEQ multiplex PCR, and TCRdb's table has in-frame clones only and misses some. The sample holds 330,000 or so clones, over 70% seen once. Living in about 25 US areas, the participants were between roughly 18 and 89 years of age. Categorization into cohorts depended on clinical history that participants reported. What was sequenced was PBMCs or T cells enriched from blood (not recorded which). V gene TRBV6-5 combines with J gene TRBJ2-7; TRBD2 matches 9 bases. This TCR was recovered from a man aged 25 to 40 who had recovered from COVID-19. This CDR3 reads CASSPGLANYEQYF. CDR3 DNA: TGTGCCAGCAGTCCGGGACTAGCAAACTACGAGCAGTACTTC.